The T cell receptor (beta chain) described here comes from a study of T cell responses to AZD1222 COVID-19 vaccine (dated by TCRdb to the early 2020s). Notes on the research overall: AZD1222 recipients with second doses at about 4 weeks or about 12 weeks were pooled, because spike-specific TCR depth and breadth did not differ between schedules. TCR sequencing covered about 230 trial participants: 200 to 210 given two doses of AZD1222 and 26 given two doses of MenACWY control vaccine. Trial participants were enrolled into age subgroups of 18-55, 56-69 and 70-plus years, which contained around 140, 26 and 57 TCR-sequenced participants, respectively.

The CDR3 regions of human TCRbeta chains were analyzed by immunosequencing. In the original analysis: Repertoire TCRs were checked for matches against a reference library of SARS-CoV-2-specific TCRs that had been generated using the MIRA antigen-specificity platform. Breadth was defined as the fraction of unique TCRs that were SARS-CoV-2-associated. Depth was defined as the fraction of total T cells that were SARS-CoV-2-associated. Using the MIRA data, every spike-specific TCR was mapped to the spike region that the TCR reacted to and assigned to either a CD4 or a CD8 class. Log10-transformed breadth and depth values were compared by one-way ANOVA with Sidak's multiple comparisons tests. TCRdb holds this immuneACCESS table with in-frame rearrangements only. Some clones are missing; in checked studies, unresolved V genes explain under half, and the rest has no known cause. V, J and clone size reflect that table, while D and trimming were determined from the DNA. In this sample the table shows about 60,000 clones, around 86% of which occur a single time. The ten top clones hold roughly 18% of the sample.

Comments on this clone: This clone's antigen is unknown. Nothing much larger sits one base from this clone, and base qualities are not available.

Points the paper makes about the study in general: After two AZD1222 doses, both the breadth and the depth of spike-specific TCRs were significantly higher than at day 0 and than in MenACWY recipients. Participants were mostly white British and included more females than males, and it was suggested by the authors that clonal diversity may have been underestimated. The whole spike protein was spanned by vaccine-associated CD4 TCRs, and dominant responses were seen in regions 160-218 and 743-854. Reportedly, close to half of the unique spike-specific TCRs recognized epitopes lying outside the regions that are mutated in the B.1.351 and B.1.1.7 variants. Because no day 14 peak-response samples were available, the repertoires could be characterized only after the peak T cell response. The 56-69-year group was small, and its depth increase did not reach significance, likely because of low power. Conclusions about previously exposed vaccinees were limited because only six AZD1222 recipients were SARS-CoV-2 seropositive at baseline.

CDR1 and CDR2 are read off the germline V gene as SGDLS and YYNGEE. The CDR3 runs 13 residues from the cysteine to the phenylalanine. The read is trimmed to its CDR3 DNA, 39 bases read in frame from base 1. V lost 4 bases and J lost 6 bases, and the count of bases not matched to a germline gene is 5. The sample's time point label is to be understood as: baseline before first vaccination. Vaccinee samples were obtained from the UK trials COV001 and COV002, which included a single-blind randomized controlled phase 2/3 trial of AZD1222 (ChAdOx1 nCoV-19) in healthy adults. For TCRbeta chain sequencing, PBMC samples were collected from trial participants at day 0 and at day 28 after the second dose.

The sequences come from peripheral blood, collected on day 0 of AZD1222 vaccination. The chain is assembled from TRBV9 and TRBJ1-2; 8 bases in the middle match TRBD1. This clonotype was sampled from an adult in good health. The bases read TGTGCCAGCAGCCCCGGGACAGGCAATGGCTACACCTTC. Protein translation: CASSPGTGNGYTF.